The 27 T cell receptor beta chains below all came from one sample that was sequenced in a study of cytomegalovirus exposure and HLA in healthy donors. Vbeta (60) and Jbeta (13) primers were used in the PCR. The method was immunoSEQ multiplex PCR; TCRdb's version includes in-frame clones alone and lacks a portion of them. The data contain around 250,000 clones, 75% to 85% of them singletons. Sequenced material: PBMCs. The receptors were sampled from a woman in her sixties or seventies in good health and CMV-seropositive.

The rearrangement uses TRBV5-4 and TRBJ2-4, with D maybe TRBD2 (6 bases). Trimming pared 4 bases from V and 8 bases from J, leaving 13 bases between. CDR1 and CDR2 from the germline V gene are SGHNT and YYREEE (reference sequence). There are 13 residues in the CDR3. CDR3 in amino acids: CASSPGTSHIQYF. CDR3 nucleotides: TGTGCCAGCAGCCCAGGCACTAGCCACATTCAGTACTTC.

This clone was recorded a few times. This chain links TRBV5-5 with TRBJ2-4; 11 bases fit TRBD2. The V gene end was trimmed by 4 bases and the J gene end by 0 bases; junction bases not matched to a gene: 0. Germline V gives CDR1 SGHKS, CDR2 YYEKEE (reference sequence). The CDR3 sequence is 15 residues long. In nucleotides, the CDR3 is TGTGCCAGCAGCGGACTAGCGGGAGCCAAAAACATTCAGTACTTC. Amino acids: CASSGLAGAKNIQYF. Full variable domain (outside the CDR3, taken from reference TRBV5-5 and TRBJ2-4): DAGVTQSPTHLIKTRGQQVTLRCSPISGHKSVSWYQQVLGQGPQFIFQYYEKEERGRGNFPDRFSARQFPNYSSELNVNALLLGDSALYLCASSGLAGAKNIQYFGAGTRLSVL.

The rearrangement uses TRBV29-1 and TRBJ2-2; TRBD2 is a possible D gene (6 bases). Between the trimmed V and J ends, which lost 6 bases and 7 bases, there was a span of 15 bases. The germline CDR1 and CDR2 sequences are SQVTM and ANQGSEA. CDR3 size: 13 residues. The chain's CDR3 is CSVPPPEGGELFF. The DNA of the CDR3 is TGCAGCGTCCCCCCTCCGGAGGGCGGGGAGCTGTTTTTT.

This clone came up a few times. This sequence joins TRBV6-6 and TRBJ2-1; D gene ambiguous. The V end was cut by 5 bases, the J end by 0 bases, with 8 bases between. This CDR3 has 14 residues. Looked up from germline, CDR1 is MNHNY and CDR2 is SVGAGI (reference sequence). CDR3 loop: CASSSVSSYNEQFF. The DNA for the CDR3 is TGTGCCAGCAGTAGCGTAAGCTCCTACAATGAGCAGTTCTTC.

The J gene is TRBJ2-5, the V gene TRBV6-1; a weak D match, TRBD2 (6 bases). The J call could be wrong; TRBJ2-7 is a better fit for the DNA end. Germline V gene data show CDR1 as MNHNS and CDR2 as SASEGT. The CDR3 loop spans 17 amino acids. CDR3 bases: TGTGCCAGCAGTGAATCGTTGGGTGGAGGGGAAGCCTACGAGCAGTACTTC. It specifies CASSESLGGGEAYEQYF.

The chain carries TRBV5-4 and TRBJ2-2; TRBD1 matches at 8 bases. Germline V gives CDR1 SGHNT, CDR2 YYREEE (reference sequence). V gave up 4 bases and J gave up 3 bases; unmatched junction bases: 5. The length of the CDR3 is 15 residues. The DNA for the CDR3 is TGTGCCAGCAGCATTAAGACAGGGGACACCGGGGAGCTGTTTTTT. Encoded protein: CASSIKTGDTGELFF.

J is TRBJ2-7 and V is TRBV13, with 7 positions matching TRBD2. There are 16 residues in the CDR3. The germline V gene encodes CDR1 PRHDT and CDR2 FYEKMQ (reference sequence). With 8 bases clipped from V and 3 bases from J, the junction kept 16 bases outside the gene matches. CDR3 nucleotides: TGTGCCAGCCGACTATGGATTCGACTAGCTTTCTACGAGCAGTACTTC. It encodes CASRLWIRLAFYEQYF.

The gene calls are TRBV5-1 and TRBJ1-6; a weak D match, TRBD1 (6 bases). The CDR3 is 16 residues long. V was trimmed by 0 bases and J by 9 bases, leaving 16 bases between them. Germline loops: CDR1 SGHRS, CDR2 YFSETQ. CDR3 nucleotide sequence: TGCGCCAGCAGCTTGGCCGCTCCGGGACACGGTTCACCCCTCCACTTT. Its protein product is CASSLAAPGHGSPLHF.

The V and J genes are TRBV9 and TRBJ2-5; 14 bases are shared with TRBD2. Per germline, CDR1 SGDLS and CDR2 YYNGEE. The CDR3 length is 18 residues. V dropped 5 bases and J dropped 5; count of bases not matched to a gene: 14. CDR3 loop: CASSRGTGTSGRRETQYF. The CDR3 DNA reads as TGTGCCAGCAGTCGGGGAACCGGGACTAGCGGGAGAAGGGAGACCCAGTACTTC. Using reference TRBV9 and TRBJ2-5 for the parts outside the CDR3, the full variable domain is DSGVTQTPKHLITATGQRVTLRCSPRSGDLSVYWYQQSLDQGLQFLIQYYNGEERAKGNILERFSAQQFPDLHSELNLSSLELGDSALYFCASSRGTGTSGRRETQYFGPGTRLLVL.

This clone has just one count. The rearrangement links TRBV11-2 to TRBJ2-1; maybe TRBD1 (7 bases). Per the germline V gene, CDR1 is SGHAT and CDR2 is FQNNGV. With 5 bases removed from V and 9 bases from J, the gap between germline ends came to 20 bases. This CDR3 is built from 15 residues. CDR3 coding DNA: TGTGCCAGCAGCCCCAGGGGGAGGAGGGCCTTTGAGCAGTTCTTC. Translation gives CASSPRGRRAFEQFF.

This clone was recorded once. CDR3 nucleotide sequence: TGTGCCAGCAGCTCTACCCTATTCTCTGGAAACACCATATATTTT. It translates to CASSSTLFSGNTIYF. The chain couples TRBV7-2 to TRBJ1-3, with D unclear. The V and J ends lost 4 bases and 0 bases respectively, with 10 bases between them. The CDR3 has 15 amino acids. Germline lookup yields CDR1 SGHTA and CDR2 FQGNSA.

The chain has TRBV7-3 and TRBJ2-3; D call uncertain. Per the germline V gene, CDR1 is SGHTA and CDR2 is FQGTGA. V lost 0 bases and J lost 7, with 8 bases in between. The CDR3 has 13 amino acids. The CDR3 DNA sequence: TGTGCCAGCAGCTTAACGTCACAAAATACGCAGTATTTT. This encodes CASSLTSQNTQYF.

The chain is built from TRBV5-1 and TRBJ2-3; the D gene is possibly TRBD2 (6 bases). V was cut by 2 bases and J by 2 bases, with 12 bases left in between. This CDR3 is built from 15 residues. From germline, CDR1 is SGHRS and CDR2 YFSETQ. DNA for the CDR3: TGCGCCAGCAGCTTACAAGCGGGTCACACAGATACGCAGTATTTT. It specifies CASSLQAGHTDTQYF.

This clone has a single count. The rearrangement joins TRBV4-1 to TRBJ2-1; D remains ambiguous. Germline-derived CDR1 and CDR2 are MGHRA and YSYEKL. Trimming took 1 base from V and 9 from J, leaving 7 bases between them. CDR3 size: 12 residues. DNA of the CDR3: TGCGCCAGCAGCCAAGTAGTAGCTGAGCAGTTCTTC. It codes for CASSQVVAEQFF.

The rearrangement uses TRBV9 and TRBJ1-3; D gene uncertain. The V end lost 0 bases, the J end lost 2 bases, and 12 bases lay between the germline ends. Per germline, CDR1 SGDLS and CDR2 YYNGEE. CDR3 length: 16 amino acids. The DNA for the CDR3 is TGTGCCAGCAGCGTAGGGGTATTGGGAGCTGGAAACACCATATATTTT. Residues: CASSVGVLGAGNTIYF.

This chain uses TRBV5-4 with TRBJ1-2, with 9 bases lining up with TRBD1. The CDR3 is made up of 12 amino acids. Looked up from germline, CDR1 is SGHNT and CDR2 is YYREEE (reference sequence). Losses at the gene ends were 6 bases for V and 8 bases for J; bases not matched to a gene: 5. CDR3 in DNA: TGTGCCAGCAACCGACAGGGGGTAGGCTACACCTTC. This encodes CASNRQGVGYTF.

V usage is TRBV27 and J usage is TRBJ1-1, with D maybe TRBD1 (6 bases). The V and J ends lost 6 bases and 9 bases respectively, with 17 bases between them. CDR3 size: 13 residues. From germline, CDR1 is MNHEY and CDR2 SMNVEV (reference sequence). As DNA, the CDR3 is TGTGCCAGCAGGGACCGGGACACATCGAAAGCTTTCTTT. Translation gives CASRDRDTSKAFF.

The J gene is TRBJ1-4, the V gene TRBV18; D is ambiguous. CDR3 length: 13 amino acids. Trimming removed 5 bases at V and 3 bases at J, with 7 bases between. The germline V gene has CDR1 KGHSH and CDR2 LQKENI. The CDR3 DNA sequence: TGTGCCAGCTCAGGCCTAGCTAATGAAAAACTGTTTTTT. Its protein is CASSGLANEKLFF.

This chain joins TRBV6-4 and TRBJ2-2; D unclear. Germline V gives CDR1 MRHNA, CDR2 SNTAGT. Deletions cut 5 bases from V and 1 base from J, with 11 bases between. This CDR3 spans 15 amino acids. The CDR3 DNA reads TGTGCCAGCAGTCGGCAGACATTGAACACCGGGGAGCTGTTTTTT. The encoded protein is CASSRQTLNTGELFF.

The chain has TRBV29-1 and TRBJ2-7; the match to TRBD1 covers 7 bases. The CDR3 loop spans 13 amino acids. The ends lost 7 bases at V and 3 bases at J; junction bases unmatched: 9. Germline V gene lookup returns CDR1 SQVTM and CDR2 ANQGSEA. CDR3 protein: CSATGVTVYEQYF. For the CDR3, the DNA is TGCAGCGCAACAGGGGTGACAGTCTACGAGCAGTACTTC.

This sequence joins TRBV2 and TRBJ1-5; D call uncertain. This CDR3 is 13 amino acids long. Germline V gene sequence: CDR1 SNHLY, CDR2 FYNNEI. Trimming removed 7 bases at V and 4 bases at J, with 11 bases between. CDR3: CASKLERNQPQHF. The CDR3 DNA sequence: TGTGCCAGCAAGCTGGAGAGGAATCAGCCCCAGCATTTT.

The chain couples TRBV12-5 to TRBJ1-1; no firm D call. Germline values: CDR1 LGHNT, CDR2 FRNRAP. The V end was cut by 0 bases, the J end by 3 bases, with 11 bases between. This CDR3 has 15 residues. CDR3 sequence (DNA): TGTGCTAGTGGTTTGGTAGTGGGCAGATACACTGAAGCTTTCTTT. Protein product: CASGLVVGRYTEAFF.

The V gene is TRBV27, the J gene TRBJ1-5; D might be TRBD1 (5 bases). Per germline, CDR1 MNHEY and CDR2 SMNVEV (reference sequence). V lost 3 bases to trimming and J lost 6 bases, with 15 bases between them. This CDR3 is built from 15 residues. CDR3 region: CASSFRAGLGQPQHF. The CDR3 bases are TGTGCCAGCAGTTTTAGGGCAGGGCTAGGTCAGCCCCAGCATTTT.

The chain joins TRBV5-1 to TRBJ2-2; tentatively, D is TRBD1 (5 bases). The ends were cut back, 7 bases at V and 1 base at J, with 11 bases in the middle. This CDR3 spans 14 amino acids. Per the germline V gene, CDR1 is SGHRS and CDR2 is YFSETQ. The CDR3 loop is CASGLTGNTGELFF. The CDR3 DNA is TGCGCCAGCGGGCTAACAGGGAACACCGGGGAGCTGTTTTTT.

The genes are TRBV2 and TRBJ2-3; D is uncertain. The CDR3 has 16 residues. The germline gives CDR1 SNHLY, CDR2 FYNNEI. Trimming took 1 base from V and 7 from J, leaving 18 bases between them. The CDR3 coding sequence is TGTGCCAGCAGTGAAGGAGTAGCCCCACTCGGCTATACGCAGTATTTT. Translating gives CASSEGVAPLGYTQYF.

DNA of the CDR3: TGCGCCAGCAGCTTGCAACAGGGAGCTTACAATGAGCAGTTCTTC. This sequence encodes CASSLQQGAYNEQFF. The chain links TRBV5-1 to TRBJ2-1; a weak D match, TRBD1 (6 bases). Looked up from germline, CDR1 is SGHRS and CDR2 is YFSETQ. Trimming removed 1 base from V and 4 bases from J, with 12 bases in between. This CDR3 comprises 15 residues.

This chain joins TRBV12-5 and TRBJ1-3, with TRBD1 identical over 8 bases. This CDR3 is built from 15 residues. With V trimmed by 5 bases and J by 3 bases, 6 bases remained unmatched. The germline CDR1 and CDR2 sequences are LGHNT and FRNRAP. The CDR3 DNA reads as TGTGCTAGTGGTACCGGGACAGGTTATGGAAACACCATATATTTT. Amino acid sequence: CASGTGTGYGNTIYF.